A selection of T cell receptor beta chains follows, all from one sample in a study of PD-L1 blockade in urothelial cancer. The repertoire was sequenced with immunoSEQ multiplex PCR; TCRdb's copy has only in-frame clones and lacks some. The repertoire holds around 66,000 clones, with 81% as singletons. Specimen: PBMCs, collected around atezolizumab (anti-PD-L1) treatment. These receptors were collected from a man aged 70 or older with urothelial cancer. The CDR3 runs from the conserved cysteine through the conserved F or W.

len: 15; v_gene: TRBV13; CDR3aa: CASSRGPGRGETQYF
len: 14; v_gene: TRBV6-1; CDR3aa: CASNPGLAGAEQFF
len: 16; v_gene: TRBV5-6; CDR3aa: CASSLRAGAGNSPLHF
len: 14; v_gene: TRBV4-3; CDR3aa: CASSQDHRGATQYF
len: 18; v_gene: TRBV27; CDR3aa: CASNKGGRGGGNTGELFF
len: 16; v_gene: TRBV13; CDR3aa: CASSYRTSGSTDTQYF
len: 14; v_gene: TRBV19; CDR3aa: CASSTQAMNTETFF
len: 14; v_gene: TRBV4-2; CDR3aa: CASSRDRENTEAFF
len: 13; v_gene: TRBV5-1; CDR3aa: CASSLMAEETQYF
len: 13; v_gene: TRBV2; CDR3aa: CASGTGSTDTQYF
len: 15; v_gene: TRBV5-4; CDR3aa: CASSPVGRVNYGYTF
len: 14; v_gene: TRBV5-1; CDR3aa: CASSLGEGNYGYTF
len: 17; v_gene: TRBV4-1; CDR3aa: CASSHSARGASTGELFF
len: 14; v_gene: TRBV7-9; CDR3aa: CASSLEVGRGGQFF
len: 16; v_gene: TRBV7-9; CDR3aa: CASSLYSTGEQETQYF
len: 14; v_gene: TRBV29-1; CDR3aa: CSVGQGSFGDTQYF
len: 15; v_gene: TRBV19; CDR3aa: CASSREASGRETQYF
len: 13; v_gene: TRBV6-5; CDR3aa: CASSRDRNYGYTF
len: 18; v_gene: TRBV4-3; CDR3aa: CASSQDVRASGFPDTQYF
len: 13; v_gene: TRBV7-8; CDR3aa: CASSLDRERPQHF
len: 17; v_gene: TRBV7-2; CDR3aa: CASSLRQTREALTEQYF
len: 13; v_gene: TRBV5-8; CDR3aa: CASSAGTYYGYTF
len: 14; v_gene: TRBV5-1; CDR3aa: CASSSQGGTGELFF
len: 13; v_gene: TRBV10-2; CDR3aa: CASSEQGSAEAFF
len: 17; v_gene: TRBV28; CDR3aa: CASSLGGWVGRINEQFF
len: 14; v_gene: TRBV6-5; CDR3aa: CASSYSPGAGELFF
len: 14; v_gene: TRBV9; CDR3aa: CASSMTDSPYEQYF
len: 15; v_gene: TRBV5-6; CDR3aa: CASSLETETNEKLFF